This TCR beta chain was retrieved from a study of blood T cell repertoires in COVID-19. Across the whole study: The United States, Italy and Spain were the sources of the acute and convalescent COVID-19 samples. From T cells, B-cell-depleted T cells, or PBMCs came the material, which was cDNA or gDNA.

Assay used: immunoSEQ multiplex PCR; TCRdb lists only in-frame clones, some missing. The data hold roughly 39,000 clones, with 90% observed a single time. J lost 5 bases, V lost 6 bases, and 10 bases had no gene match. The CDR3 covers 15 residues. Germline-derived CDR1 and CDR2 are SGHRS and YFSETQ. Material: peripheral blood. This receptor was identified in a human donor in a cohort sampled during active COVID-19. The genes are TRBV5-1 and TRBJ2-1, with 8 bases that match TRBD1. The CDR3 sequence is CASTQGAGTHNEQFF. The CDR3 DNA reads TGCGCCAGCACCCAGGGGGCAGGGACCCACAATGAGCAGTTCTTC. The full variable domain, its missing parts supplied by reference TRBV5-1 and TRBJ2-1, is KAGVTQTPRYLIKTRGQQVTLSCSPISGHRSVSWYQQTPGQGLQFLFEYFSETQRNKGNFPGRFSGRQFSNSRSEMNVSTLELGDSALYLCASTQGAGTHNEQFFGPGTRLTVL.